A single sample gave rise to the 19 T cell receptor beta chains below, sequenced in a study of technical replicates of blood from a few donors. Profiled with immunoSEQ multiplex PCR; TCRdb holds only in-frame clones, not every one. The sample contains 56,000 or so clones, over 85% of which appear only once. The sequencing input was PBMCs. These receptor sequences come from a human donor in good health. Some clones in this sample may be carry-over from other donors' samples.

The chain is built from TRBV4-3 and TRBJ2-7; TRBD1 might be the D (6 bases). CDR1 is LGHNA, CDR2 YSLEER, per germline. This CDR3 is built from 13 residues. V was clipped by 5 bases and J by 3 bases, with 11 bases between them. CDR3 nucleotides: TGCGCCAGCAGCGCTGGACAGAACTACGAGCAGTACTTC. It codes for CASSAGQNYEQYF.

The gene calls are TRBV7-9 and TRBJ1-2, with 12 bases fitting TRBD1. The CDR3 covers 16 residues. After removal of 3 bases from V and 2 bases from J, the junction contained 4 bases not matched to a gene. Germline lookup yields CDR1 SEHNR and CDR2 FQNEAQ (reference sequence). The CDR3 DNA reads TGTGCCAGCAGCTTGATGGGACAGGGGGCAAACTATGGCTACACCTTC. The encoded protein is CASSLMGQGANYGYTF.

This clone was seen a single time. The rearrangement joins TRBV7-3 to TRBJ1-2; D remains unclear. CDR1 and CDR2 from the germline V gene are SGHTA and FQGTGA. Trimming cost V 0 bases and J 5 bases, with 13 bases left between them. CDR3 size: 15 residues. In nucleotides, the CDR3 is TGTGCCAGCAGCTTAACGGCAGACACAAATTATGGCTACACCTTC. This codes for CASSLTADTNYGYTF.

The chain uses TRBV4-3 and TRBJ1-5; possible D gene TRBD1, 5 bases. Germline values: CDR1 LGHNA, CDR2 YSLEER. CDR3 length equals 16 residues. Trimming removed 0 bases at V and 3 bases at J, with 12 bases between. The CDR3 loop reads CASSQDLGDNNQPQHF. The CDR3 DNA is TGCGCCAGCAGCCAAGATCTAGGGGATAACAATCAGCCCCAGCATTTT.

In nucleotides, the CDR3 is TGCGCCAGCAGCTTGGGCGCCATCGTCGAAGAGACCCAGTACTTC. It codes for CASSLGAIVEETQYF. The chain combines TRBV5-1 with TRBJ2-5; D remains unclear. There are 15 residues in the CDR3. V lost 0 bases to trimming and J lost 3 bases, with 12 bases between them. CDR1 is SGHRS, CDR2 YFSETQ, per germline.

The rearrangement uses TRBV27 and TRBJ1-1; D uncertain. Germline V gene data show CDR1 as MNHEY and CDR2 as SMNVEV (reference sequence). The CDR3 has 13 residues. V was cut by 2 bases and J by 5 bases, with 9 bases left in between. The CDR3 spells CASSLGRRTEAFF. As DNA, the CDR3 is TGTGCCAGCAGTTTAGGGCGGAGGACTGAAGCTTTCTTT.

The rearrangement uses TRBV10-1 and TRBJ2-7; tentatively, D is TRBD1 (6 bases). Trimming stripped 9 bases from V and 3 bases from J, with 18 bases between. Germline lookup yields CDR1 WNHNN and CDR2 SYGVQD (reference sequence). There are 14 residues in the CDR3. The CDR3 nucleotides read TGCGCCAGGAATAATCGGACAGATAACTACGAGCAGTACTTC. Encoded protein: CARNNRTDNYEQYF.

The chain couples TRBV11-2 to TRBJ2-3; D not resolved. Trimming pared 1 base from V and 0 bases from J, leaving 5 bases between. CDR3 length: 14 amino acids. The germline V gene has CDR1 SGHAT and CDR2 FQNNGV. The CDR3 DNA sequence: TGTGCCAGCAGCTTAGGAGATAGCACAGATACGCAGTATTTT. Amino acids: CASSLGDSTDTQYF.

The chain carries TRBV27 and TRBJ1-1; TRBD1 might be the D (5 bases). V was clipped by 7 bases and J by 5 bases, with 20 bases between them. CDR1 and CDR2 from the germline V gene are MNHEY and SMNVEV (reference sequence). The CDR3 has 15 residues. The CDR3: CASTQTGAGGTEAFF. Here the CDR3 DNA reads TGTGCCAGCACCCAAACTGGGGCGGGGGGGACTGAAGCTTTCTTT.

This clone has a single count. This chain connects TRBV29-1 to TRBJ2-3; the D is unclear. The V end lost 7 bases, the J end lost 0 bases, and 5 bases lay between the germline ends. CDR3 size: 11 residues. Germline V gene sequence: CDR1 SQVTM, CDR2 ANQGSEA. In nucleotides, the CDR3 is TGCAGCGGGGCTAGCACAGATACGCAGTATTTT. It is translated as CSGASTDTQYF.

The chain recombines TRBV7-2 with TRBJ1-2; 12 bases line up with TRBD1. Germline loops: CDR1 SGHTA, CDR2 FQGNSA. V dropped 4 bases and J dropped 7; count of bases not matched to a gene: 16. The CDR3 contains 18 residues. This CDR3 reads CASSSSGTGGAKGSGYTF. CDR3 bases: TGTGCCAGCAGCTCCTCTGGGACAGGGGGCGCAAAAGGGTCTGGCTACACCTTC.

This clone was recorded a few times. CDR3 region: CSARDRRTQYF. CDR3 DNA: TGCAGTGCTAGAGATCGGAGGACGCAGTATTTT. The chain carries TRBV20-1 and TRBJ2-3, with D maybe TRBD2 (5 bases). The V gene lost 0 bases and the J gene lost 9 bases, with 7 bases spanning the gap. Germline V gives CDR1 DFQATT, CDR2 SNEGSKA (reference sequence). The CDR3 spans 11 residues.

The V call is TRBV4-2, the J call TRBJ2-7; the match to TRBD1 covers 9 bases. Germline CDR1 is LGHNA and CDR2 is YNFKEQ. The CDR3 runs 18 residues. V shed 0 bases, J shed 5 bases, and the junction held 14 bases outside the gene matches. This chain's CDR3 is CASSQDPHRDRASHEQYF. CDR3 nucleotides: TGTGCCAGCAGCCAAGATCCTCATCGGGACAGGGCTTCGCACGAGCAGTACTTC.

This chain links TRBV2 with TRBJ2-1; TRBD2 agrees at 12 bases. The CDR3 is made up of 17 amino acids. Germline-derived CDR1 and CDR2 are SNHLY and FYNNEI. The V gene end was trimmed by 4 bases and the J gene end by 4 bases; junction bases not matched to a gene: 8. The CDR3 sequence is CASSVPGLAGLYNEQFF. Here the CDR3 DNA reads TGTGCCAGCAGTGTGCCGGGACTAGCGGGCCTATACAATGAGCAGTTCTTC.

The rearrangement joins TRBV4-3 to TRBJ1-6, with D perhaps matching TRBD1 (5 bases). The V and J ends lost 0 bases and 2 bases respectively, with 8 bases between them. This CDR3 is built from 16 residues. Germline values: CDR1 LGHNA, CDR2 YSLEER. The CDR3 nucleotides are TGCGCCAGCAGCCAAGATTTGACAGCCTATAATTCACCCCTCCACTTT. Translation: CASSQDLTAYNSPLHF.

This chain uses TRBV5-4 with TRBJ1-1; 11 nucleotides match TRBD1. Losses at the gene ends were 1 base for V and 5 bases for J; bases not matched to a gene: 13. The length of the CDR3 is 18 residues. Germline CDR1 SGHNT, CDR2 YYREEE (reference sequence). The CDR3 here is CASSLISGQGAPGTEAFF. CDR3 nucleotides: TGTGCCAGCAGCTTGATTTCTGGACAGGGGGCGCCGGGGACTGAAGCTTTCTTT.

This clone was detected once. V usage is TRBV7-2 and J usage is TRBJ2-1, with 13 bases aligning to TRBD2. V dropped 0 bases and J dropped 7; count of bases not matched to a gene: 3. CDR3 length: 16 amino acids. Germline V gene lookup returns CDR1 SGHTA and CDR2 FQGNSA. The CDR3 nucleotides read TGTGCCAGCAGCTTAGCCGGACTAGCGGGAGTTAATGAGCAGTTCTTC. As protein: CASSLAGLAGVNEQFF.

This chain uses TRBV7-9 with TRBJ2-1, with TRBD2 matching over 12 bases. This CDR3 has 14 amino acids. Per germline, CDR1 SEHNR and CDR2 FQNEAQ (reference sequence). Unmatched junction bases numbered 2, after V lost 5 bases and J lost 6 bases. CDR3 residues: CASSPTSGSNEQFF. CDR3 bases: TGTGCCAGCAGCCCGACTAGCGGGAGCAATGAGCAGTTCTTC.

This sequence joins TRBV19 and TRBJ1-2; TRBD1 might be the D (5 bases). CDR1 is LNHDA and CDR2 is SQIVND in the germline V gene (reference sequence). V was pared by 5 bases and J by 4 bases, with 11 bases between. There are 13 residues in the CDR3. CDR3 DNA sequence: TGTGCCAGTAGTGAGGGGAGGATCTATGGCTACACCTTC. The encoded protein is CASSEGRIYGYTF.